This section outlines one TCR beta chain sequence together with its context. Its matching antigen is unknown. These data are taken from a study of cytomegalovirus exposure and HLA in healthy donors. The PCR had 60 Vbeta and 13 Jbeta primers. The protocol was immunoSEQ multiplex PCR, while the TCRdb copy is restricted to in-frame clones and leaves out a portion. Altogether more than 95,000 clones are present, around three quarters being singletons, with the ten largest covering about 13%. The V end lost 4 bases, the J end lost 3 bases, and 15 bases lay between the germline ends. Germline values: CDR1 LNHDA, CDR2 SQIVND (reference sequence). The CDR3 is 15 residues long. Regarding the study as a whole: The authors listed approximately 160 TCR beta chains as cytomegalovirus-associated. Reportedly, diagnosis of cytomegalovirus status by the classifier showed high specificity and sensitivity.

The V gene is TRBV19, the J gene TRBJ1-1; perhaps TRBD1 as D (6 bases). Sequencing was done on a sample of PBMCs. This clonotype was sampled from a woman aged 55-69 years in good health and CMV-seropositive. The CDR3 DNA reads as TGTGCCAGTAGTAACCCGGGACACCCTTACACTGAAGCTTTCTTT. It encodes CASSNPGHPYTEAFF. Using reference TRBV19 and TRBJ1-1 for the parts outside the CDR3, the full variable domain is DGGITQSPKYLFRKEGQNVTLSCEQNLNHDAMYWYRQDPGQGLRLIYYSQIVNDFQKGDIAEGYSVSREKKESFPLTVTSAQKNPTAFYLCASSNPGHPYTEAFFGQGTRLTVV.